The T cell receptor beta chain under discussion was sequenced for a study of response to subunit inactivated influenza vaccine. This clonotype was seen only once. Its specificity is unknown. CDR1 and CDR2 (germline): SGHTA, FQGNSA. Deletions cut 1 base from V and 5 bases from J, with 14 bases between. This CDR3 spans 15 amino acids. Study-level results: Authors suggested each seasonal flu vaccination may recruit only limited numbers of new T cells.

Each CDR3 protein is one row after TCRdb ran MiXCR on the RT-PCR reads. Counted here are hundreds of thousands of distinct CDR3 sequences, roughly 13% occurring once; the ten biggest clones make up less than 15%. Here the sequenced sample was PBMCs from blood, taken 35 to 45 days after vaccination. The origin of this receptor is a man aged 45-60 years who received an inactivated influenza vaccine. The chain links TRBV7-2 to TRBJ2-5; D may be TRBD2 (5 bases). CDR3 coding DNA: TGTGCCAGCAGCTTAGGACTCGGGGTAGTGGAGACCCAGTACTTC. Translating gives CASSLGLGVVETQYF.